This is a list of T cell receptor beta chains from one sample in a study of blood T cells in healthy people across ages. Using its own MiXCR run on the 5' RACE reads, TCRdb lists one record per CDR3 protein. The profile shows approximately 680,000 distinct CDR3 sequences, approximately 30% of them singletons. Material: blood. The receptors stem from a woman aged 80 or over in good health. The CDR3 runs from the conserved cysteine through the conserved F or W.

j_call: TRBJ1-4; v_call: TRBV3-1; cdr3_aa: CASSQVTGQTHEKLFF
j_call: TRBJ2-7; v_call: TRBV12-3/TRBV12-4; cdr3_aa: CASRLGTSGSYEQYF
j_call: TRBJ1-2; v_call: TRBV3-1; cdr3_aa: CASSQARGGMVLGYTF
j_call: TRBJ2-1; v_call: TRBV7-2; cdr3_aa: CASSMAGTGDNEQFF
j_call: TRBJ2-3; v_call: TRBV2; cdr3_aa: CASYRASGADTQYF
j_call: TRBJ2-3; v_call: TRBV6-1; cdr3_aa: CASSEAQGYTQYF
j_call: TRBJ1-1; v_call: TRBV11-2; cdr3_aa: CASSLDPAMNTEAFF
j_call: TRBJ2-7; v_call: TRBV7-2; cdr3_aa: CASSIDGQGIYEQYF
j_call: TRBJ2-3; v_call: TRBV6-2/TRBV6-3; cdr3_aa: CASSSQRGGDTQYF
j_call: TRBJ1-2; v_call: TRBV6-5; cdr3_aa: CASSADLGTATYGYTF
j_call: TRBJ1-1; v_call: TRBV29-1; cdr3_aa: CSAHRDMLNTEAFF
j_call: TRBJ1-3; v_call: TRBV6-6; cdr3_aa: CASGPLGNTIYF
j_call: TRBJ2-6; v_call: TRBV7-9; cdr3_aa: CASSSLGLRSGANVLTF
j_call: TRBJ1-2; v_call: TRBV5-6; cdr3_aa: CASSLGEGWTINGYTF
j_call: TRBJ1-2; v_call: TRBV30; cdr3_aa: CAWSFLPGEGNYGYTF
j_call: TRBJ2-2; v_call: TRBV24-1; cdr3_aa: CATSEAGVDTGELFF
j_call: TRBJ1-1; v_call: TRBV21-1; cdr3_aa: CASSKDLLRGGYTEASF
j_call: TRBJ2-1; v_call: TRBV3-1; cdr3_aa: CASSQEGWRGRLFF
j_call: TRBJ2-1; v_call: TRBV24-1; cdr3_aa: CATSDLLSPHNEQFF
j_call: TRBJ2-1; v_call: TRBV7-3; cdr3_aa: CASSLIGGPGEQFF
j_call: TRBJ2-5; v_call: TRBV6-1; cdr3_aa: CASRGLAGVQETQYF
j_call: TRBJ1-6; v_call: TRBV18; cdr3_aa: CASSPGGRDNSPLHF
j_call: TRBJ1-5; v_call: TRBV7-2; cdr3_aa: CASSLDPPGANSNQPQHF
j_call: TRBJ1-5; v_call: TRBV7-2; cdr3_aa: CASSSGQGNKNQPQHF
j_call: TRBJ1-5; v_call: TRBV12-3/TRBV12-4; cdr3_aa: CASSPTGGRQPQHF
j_call: TRBJ1-2; v_call: TRBV2; cdr3_aa: CASSPRTGFSGYTF
j_call: TRBJ1-1; v_call: TRBV7-8; cdr3_aa: CASSSGVPFF
j_call: TRBJ2-3; v_call: TRBV24-1; cdr3_aa: CATRGTKGGNTDTQYF
j_call: TRBJ1-2; v_call: TRBV6-5; cdr3_aa: CASSRTGSTGYTF
j_call: TRBJ2-4; v_call: TRBV7-2; cdr3_aa: CASSFGTDKNIQYF
j_call: TRBJ2-3; v_call: TRBV10-3; cdr3_aa: CAISEPASGEGDKQYF
j_call: TRBJ2-5; v_call: TRBV12-3/TRBV12-4; cdr3_aa: CASSLGPWGEQYF
j_call: TRBJ2-3; v_call: TRBV5-4; cdr3_aa: CASSWGGRESSTDTQYF
j_call: TRBJ2-5; v_call: TRBV5-1; cdr3_aa: CASSLGVAETQYF
j_call: TRBJ2-3; v_call: TRBV5-1; cdr3_aa: CASSFGLGVGTDTQYF
j_call: -; v_call: TRBV28; cdr3_aa: CASASAGAGNYEQYF
j_call: TRBJ2-5; v_call: TRBV4-3; cdr3_aa: CASSQDRGRWETQYF
j_call: TRBJ2-5; v_call: TRBV20-1; cdr3_aa: CSAEGAGNQETQYF
j_call: TRBJ1-1; v_call: TRBV20-1; cdr3_aa: CSAWTTEAFF
j_call: TRBJ1-2; v_call: TRBV6-1; cdr3_aa: CASKLNYERANYGYTF
j_call: TRBJ2-6; v_call: TRBV3-1; cdr3_aa: CASSQDRDRVTGANVLTF
j_call: TRBJ2-3; v_call: TRBV6-5; cdr3_aa: CASSSQDTQYF
j_call: TRBJ1-2; v_call: TRBV5-1; cdr3_aa: CASGPGTDYGYTF
j_call: TRBJ2-5; v_call: TRBV20-1; cdr3_aa: CSASSAFAQETQYF
j_call: TRBJ2-1; v_call: TRBV20-1; cdr3_aa: CGARSSGGVGEQFF
j_call: TRBJ1-1; v_call: TRBV20-1; cdr3_aa: CSARQGERGTEAFF
j_call: TRBJ2-3; v_call: TRBV4-2; cdr3_aa: CASSQAETSDTQYF
j_call: TRBJ2-7; v_call: TRBV9; cdr3_aa: CASSARDRGRRHEQYF
j_call: TRBJ1-6; v_call: TRBV9; cdr3_aa: CASSAPGQHNSPLHF
j_call: TRBJ2-5; v_call: TRBV6-5; cdr3_aa: CASRAGAQETQYF
j_call: TRBJ1-1; v_call: TRBV7-3; cdr3_aa: CASSQGGAEAFF
j_call: TRBJ2-3; v_call: TRBV20-1; cdr3_aa: CSASTPGQGTDPDTQYF
j_call: TRBJ2-7; v_call: TRBV7-9; cdr3_aa: CASSSPLTGSSYEQYF
j_call: TRBJ2-4; v_call: TRBV20-1; cdr3_aa: CSARIGGRAILGIQYF